This passage covers 23 T cell receptor beta chains from one sample sequenced in a study of OX40 agonist ivuxolimab in advanced cancers. Produced via immunoSEQ multiplex PCR; TCRdb's table is partial and in-frame only. The sample lists around 42,000 clones, around 88% occurring once. Sequences were derived from CD4+ or CD8+ T cells sorted from blood, sampled in a trial of the OX40 agonist ivuxolimab. These receptors originate from an adult with an advanced solid tumor such as melanoma, head and neck, liver or kidney cancer.

A single count supports this clone. This chain joins TRBV7-2 and TRBJ2-4; 15 bases line up with TRBD2. The V gene end was trimmed by 5 bases and the J gene end by 9 bases; junction bases not matched to a gene: 8. The CDR3 extends over 16 amino acids. Germline V lookup: CDR1 SGHTA, CDR2 FQGNSA. The CDR3: CASSRRTSGREGIQYF. In DNA, the CDR3 is TGTGCCAGCAGCCGACGGACTAGCGGGAGGGAGGGCATTCAGTACTTC.

The chain uses TRBV4-1 and TRBJ2-7; possible D gene TRBD2, 6 bases. The germline V and J ends were trimmed by 4 bases and 2 bases, with 12 bases remaining between them. Germline-derived CDR1 and CDR2 are MGHRA and YSYEKL. The CDR3 runs to 14 residues. CDR3 loop: CASSPGGGPYEQYF. The CDR3, as DNA: TGCGCCAGCAGCCCCGGTGGAGGGCCCTACGAGCAGTACTTC.

The chain uses TRBV7-9 and TRBJ1-2; 8 nucleotides line up with TRBD1. The J segment lost 0 bases and the V segment lost 8 bases, leaving 5 bases of the junction unmatched. This CDR3 is built from 14 residues. CDR1 and CDR2 from the germline V gene are SEHNR and FQNEAQ (reference sequence). As DNA, the CDR3 is TGTGCCAGCGGAGGGGACAGGACTAACTATGGCTACACCTTC. Protein: CASGGDRTNYGYTF. The entire variable domain, with the rest obtained from reference TRBV7-9 and TRBJ1-2, is as follows: DTGVSQNPRHKITKRGQNVTFRCDPISEHNRLYWYRQTLGQGPEFLTYFQNEAQLEKSRLLSDRFSAERPKGSFSTLEIQRTEQGDSAMYLCASGGDRTNYGYTFGSGTRLTVV.

This clone is medium-sized within its sample. CDR3 region: CSVEARGTGNTIYF. CDR3 in DNA: TGCAGCGTTGAAGCTAGGGGAACTGGAAACACCATATATTTT. The chain joins TRBV29-1 to TRBJ1-3; TRBD1 might be the D (5 bases). Trimming stripped 1 base from V and 2 bases from J, with 9 bases between. Germline V gives CDR1 SQVTM, CDR2 ANQGSEA. The CDR3 contains 14 residues.

The chain uses TRBV14 and TRBJ2-6; TRBD2 might be the D (7 bases). Germline V gives CDR1 SGHDN, CDR2 FVKESK. Trimming cost V 0 bases and J 2 bases, with 17 bases left between them. The CDR3 has 19 residues. The CDR3 loop is CASSQEVGGAPAGANVLTF. DNA of the CDR3: TGTGCCAGCAGCCAAGAGGTTGGGGGGGCGCCTGCTGGGGCCAACGTCCTGACTTTC.

The V gene is TRBV30, the J gene TRBJ1-6; D not certain. Germline V lookup: CDR1 GTSNPN, CDR2 SVGIG (reference sequence). With 5 bases removed from V and 0 bases from J, the gap between germline ends came to 11 bases. This CDR3 comprises 15 residues. For the CDR3, the DNA is TGTGCCTGGGCGGACGGTAGCTCCTATAATTCACCCCTCCACTTT. This translates into CAWADGSSYNSPLHF.

The genes are TRBV6-5 and TRBJ2-1; 7 bases line up with TRBD1. The CDR3 runs 12 residues. Unmatched junction bases numbered 4, after V lost 8 bases and J lost 6 bases. Germline values: CDR1 MNHEY, CDR2 SVGAGI. The CDR3 DNA reads TGTGCCAGCGGGGACAGCTTCAATGAGCAGTTCTTC. Translating it yields CASGDSFNEQFF.

V gene TRBV28 combines with J gene TRBJ2-7; D gene uncertain. The CDR3 has 13 residues. Trimming pared 8 bases from V and 0 bases from J, leaving 11 bases between. Germline V lookup: CDR1 MDHEN, CDR2 SYDVKM. CDR3 nucleotide sequence: TGTGCCAGCGGCTCAGGTATCTCCTACGAGCAGTACTTC. This translates into CASGSGISYEQYF.

This clone is a singleton in its sample. The chain carries TRBV10-2 and TRBJ2-5; D could derive from TRBD1 or TRBD2 (6 bases each). Germline V CDR1 and CDR2: WSHSY, SAAADI. This CDR3 contains 16 residues. V was trimmed by 0 bases and J by 5 bases, leaving 16 bases between them. CDR3 nucleotide sequence: TGCGCCAGCAGTGAGTCGAATGTGGGGGCGGGGGAGACCCAGTACTTC. It yields the protein CASSESNVGAGETQYF.

This chain joins TRBV30 and TRBJ2-2; D could derive from TRBD1 or TRBD2 (5 bases each). Deletions cut 5 bases from V and 6 bases from J, with 7 bases between. The CDR3 runs to 11 residues. Germline V gene data show CDR1 as GTSNPN and CDR2 as SVGIG (reference sequence). The CDR3 here is CAWGTSGELFF. CDR3 bases: TGTGCCTGGGGGACCTCCGGGGAGCTGTTTTTT.

This chain uses TRBV14 with TRBJ1-1; D unclear. V dropped 4 bases and J dropped 4 bases, with 10 bases sitting between them. Germline V lookup: CDR1 SGHDN, CDR2 FVKESK. This CDR3 has 13 residues. CDR3 amino acids: CASSLGRFTEAFF. DNA of the CDR3: TGTGCCAGCAGCCTTGGACGGTTCACTGAAGCTTTCTTT.

CDR3 sequence (DNA): TGCGCCAGCAGCTTAGCGGGAGGTCTTCCCTACGAGCAGTACTTC. Its protein product is CASSLAGGLPYEQYF. The chain links TRBV5-1 to TRBJ2-7; 9 bases agree with TRBD2. With 2 bases clipped from V and 2 bases from J, the junction kept 5 bases outside the gene matches. In germline, CDR1 is SGHRS, CDR2 YFSETQ. The CDR3 is made up of 15 amino acids. Variable domain in full (rest from reference TRBV5-1 and TRBJ2-7): KAGVTQTPRYLIKTRGQQVTLSCSPISGHRSVSWYQQTPGQGLQFLFEYFSETQRNKGNFPGRFSGRQFSNSRSEMNVSTLELGDSALYLCASSLAGGLPYEQYFGPGTRLTVT.

On this clone: At the DNA level, this CDR3 is encoded by other sequences in the same sample as well. The genes are TRBV7-8 and TRBJ2-2, with D unresolved. Between the trimmed V and J ends, which lost 1 base and 1 base, there was a span of 7 bases. The CDR3 spans 15 residues. Germline V gene data show CDR1 as SGHVS and CDR2 as FQNEAQ. CDR3 sequence: CASSLGGGNTGELFF. In DNA, the CDR3 is TGTGCCAGCAGCTTAGGCGGCGGGAACACCGGGGAGCTGTTTTTT.

This chain links TRBV5-1 with TRBJ2-1; D uncertain. V was trimmed by 0 bases and J by 3 bases, leaving 13 bases between them. CDR3 length: 16 amino acids. Germline values: CDR1 SGHRS, CDR2 YFSETQ. The CDR3 region has the DNA TGCGCCAGCAGCTTGGGAGGCGCCCTGGACTACAATGAGCAGTTCTTC. Residues: CASSLGGALDYNEQFF.

The rearrangement joins TRBV7-6 to TRBJ2-7; 9 positions agree with TRBD1. With V trimmed by 8 bases and J by 4 bases, 21 bases remained unmatched. Germline assignment: CDR1 SGHVS and CDR2 FNYEAQ. The CDR3 consists of 18 residues. CDR3 amino acids: CASSPGQGGSSPSYEQYF. The CDR3, as DNA: TGTGCCAGCTCTCCGGGACAGGGTGGAAGTAGCCCTAGTTACGAGCAGTACTTC.

This chain connects TRBV9 to TRBJ2-1; D might be TRBD2 (5 bases). Trimming took off 0 bases at V and 4 bases at J, with 5 bases between the two ends. CDR3 length: 13 residues. Germline V lookup: CDR1 SGDLS, CDR2 YYNGEE. The CDR3 DNA follows: TGTGCCAGCAGCGTAGCGGGGTACAATGAGCAGTTCTTC. Translation: CASSVAGYNEQFF.

This rearrangement joins TRBV19 to TRBJ2-3; a weak D match, TRBD1 (6 bases). Germline assignment: CDR1 LNHDA and CDR2 SQIVND (reference sequence). This CDR3 has 16 residues. V lost 5 bases, J lost 1 base, and 16 bases lay in between. The chain's CDR3 is CASSRPQGEGTDTQYF. The DNA for the CDR3 is TGTGCCAGTAGTCGCCCACAGGGTGAGGGCACAGATACGCAGTATTTT.

A single count supports this clone. The chain recombines TRBV27 with TRBJ1-2; 9 nucleotides align to TRBD1. The V gene's germline CDR1 is MNHEY and CDR2 SMNVEV (reference sequence). J was trimmed by 7 bases and V by 4 bases; bases with no gene match: 10. The CDR3 totals 15 residues. The CDR3 loop is CASSYEGTGGFGYTF. DNA for the CDR3: TGTGCCAGCAGTTATGAAGGTACAGGGGGCTTTGGCTACACCTTC.

This chain connects TRBV6-6 to TRBJ1-5; 10 bases are shared with TRBD1. The junction had 6 bases not matched to a gene; V was cut back by 6 bases and J by 4 bases. CDR3 length equals 15 residues. Germline V gene lookup returns CDR1 MNHNY and CDR2 SVGAGI (reference sequence). The CDR3 nucleotides read TGTGCCAGCAGCCTAAAGGACAGGGGGAATCAGCCCCAGCATTTT. Translation: CASSLKDRGNQPQHF.

As for this clone: This same CDR3 is encoded by further DNA sequences in the sample. In DNA form, the CDR3 reads TGTGCCAGCAGCGTATCTCCCTACAATGAGCAGTTCTTC. It encodes CASSVSPYNEQFF. The genes are TRBV9 and TRBJ2-1, with D unresolved. Per the germline V gene, CDR1 is SGDLS and CDR2 is YYNGEE. V lost 1 base and J lost 2, with 4 bases in between. The CDR3 has 13 amino acids.

This chain connects TRBV30 to TRBJ2-7, with unresolved D. The V end lost 0 bases, the J end lost 0 bases, and 15 bases lay between the germline ends. Germline V gene data show CDR1 as GTSNPN and CDR2 as SVGIG (reference sequence). This CDR3 spans 16 amino acids. In DNA form, the CDR3 reads TGTGCCTGGAGTGTACCCGTGGAGTACCCCTCCTACGAGCAGTACTTC. This sequence encodes CAWSVPVEYPSYEQYF.

This sequence joins TRBV27 and TRBJ2-1; 7 bases align to TRBD2. CDR1 is MNHEY, CDR2 SMNVEV, per germline (reference sequence). V lost 5 bases, J lost 5 bases, and 9 bases stayed unmatched. The CDR3 loop spans 15 amino acids. CDR3 nucleotides: TGTGCCAGCAGTCTGGCGGGAGTTTACCACAATGAGCAGTTCTTC. This translates into CASSLAGVYHNEQFF.

There are a few counts of this clone. J is TRBJ2-7 and V is TRBV13; weak D call: TRBD2 (5 bases). In germline, CDR1 is PRHDT, CDR2 FYEKMQ (reference sequence). The ends were cut back, 5 bases at V and 0 bases at J, with 11 bases in the middle. The CDR3 has 14 residues. Written as DNA, the CDR3 is TGTGCCAGCAGCGCGGCGCGGGCCTCCTACGAGCAGTACTTC. Its translation: CASSAARASYEQYF.